Listed here are 7 T cell receptor beta chains from one sample, sequenced in a study of shared clonotypes between healthy human individuals. Sequencing used immunoSEQ multiplex PCR; TCRdb keeps in-frame clones, though not all of them. The repertoire holds millions of clones, with more than 80% as singletons. The specimen sequenced was naive CD4+ T cells sorted from blood. Described subset: CD45RA+ positively selected. The source of these receptors is a man between 18 and 29 years old in good health.

J is TRBJ2-2 and V is TRBV10-3; D gene ambiguous. V was cut by 7 bases and J by 3 bases, with 3 bases left in between. CDR1 is ENHRY, CDR2 SYGVKD, per germline. The CDR3 is 11 residues long. In DNA, the CDR3 is TGTGCCATCAAGGACACCGGGGAGCTGTTTTTT. Residues: CAIKDTGELFF.

Note on this clone: The same CDR3 can be traced to other DNA sequences in this sample. V usage is TRBV30 and J usage is TRBJ2-3; D not certain. The CDR3 sequence is 11 residues long. Trimming stripped 3 bases from V and 2 bases from J, with 3 bases between. From germline, CDR1 is GTSNPN and CDR2 SVGIG (reference sequence). Written as DNA, the CDR3 is TGTGCCTGGAGCGCCACAGATACGCAGTATTTT. This gives the protein CAWSATDTQYF.

The chain has TRBV25-1 and TRBJ2-3, with TRBD1 matching 7 bases. The CDR3 runs to 14 residues. V shed 1 base, J shed 4 bases, and the junction held 2 bases outside the gene matches. CDR1 is MGHDK, CDR2 SYGVNS, per germline. CDR3 amino acids: CASSELDRADTQYF. CDR3 sequence (DNA): TGTGCCAGCAGTGAATTAGACAGGGCAGATACGCAGTATTTT.

The J gene is TRBJ1-5, the V gene TRBV15; D might be TRBD1 (5 bases). Looked up from germline, CDR1 is LNHNV and CDR2 is YYDKDF (reference sequence). The CDR3 consists of 15 residues. Trimming stripped 0 bases from V and 3 bases from J, with 9 bases between. The CDR3, as DNA: TGTGCCACCAGCAGAGATCCAGGGCTCAATCAGCCCCAGCATTTT. This encodes CATSRDPGLNQPQHF.

The CDR3 DNA sequence: TGCGCCAGCAGCCAAGATCTAGGTGTGGGGGAAAAACTGTTTTTT. It yields the protein CASSQDLGVGEKLFF. The rearrangement uses TRBV4-3 and TRBJ1-4; D remains ambiguous. V gave up 0 bases and J gave up 8 bases, with 13 bases separating them. In germline, CDR1 is LGHNA, CDR2 YSLEER. This CDR3 contains 15 residues.

This rearrangement joins TRBV4-3 to TRBJ2-3; D possibly corresponds to TRBD2 (6 bases). V was pared by 0 bases and J by 6 bases, with 10 bases between. CDR1 and CDR2 (germline): LGHNA, YSLEER. The CDR3 extends over 14 amino acids. The CDR3 protein is CASSQDVGRDTQYF. The CDR3 nucleotides are TGCGCCAGCAGCCAAGATGTTGGGAGGGATACGCAGTATTTT.

This clone has only a few counts. The rearrangement joins TRBV30 to TRBJ1-1; weak D call: TRBD1 (6 bases). Germline V gene lookup returns CDR1 GTSNPN and CDR2 SVGIG (reference sequence). The CDR3 length is 13 residues. V was shortened by 5 bases and J by 7 bases, with 17 bases between the two germline ends. The CDR3 here is CAWQMQGPNEAFF. DNA of the CDR3: TGTGCCTGGCAAATGCAGGGGCCCAATGAAGCTTTCTTT.